This T cell receptor (beta chain) came from a study of T cell repertoires in cytomegalovirus infection. CDR3 size: 18 residues. V was trimmed by 3 bases and J by 0 bases, leaving 17 bases between them. Germline CDR1 reads SGHAT; CDR2 reads FQNNGV. A single record per CDR3 protein comes from TCRdb applying MiXCR to the reads. Among 250,000 or so distinct CDR3 sequences, roughly 10% were seen once, and the ten largest hold approximately 16%. At least ten counts were recorded for this clonotype. The target antigen is unknown. Study conclusions and caveats: HLA-C-restricted, CMV-specific TCR beta clonotypes were dominant ex vivo.

This sequence was found in a human donor in good health (CMV status not recorded). Some clones in this sample may be carry-over from other donors' samples. The material sequenced was PBMCs. This chain joins TRBV11-2 and TRBJ2-2; perhaps D is TRBD1 or TRBD2 (5 bases each). Here the CDR3 DNA reads TGTGCCAGCAGCTTCGGGACGCTCGAAAACGCGAACACCGGGGAGCTGTTTTTT. It is translated as CASSFGTLENANTGELFF.